The rows below give T cell receptor beta chains drawn from one sample of a study of blood T cells in healthy people across ages. Using its own MiXCR run on the 5' RACE reads, TCRdb lists one record per CDR3 protein. The sample yields over 600,000 distinct CDR3 sequences, roughly three fifths seen once. Sequencing was carried out using blood. These receptors originate from a middle-aged man in good health. Both conserved end residues are part of each CDR3. A D gene is named only where the DNA matches it firmly. For some rows the clone size is stated as once, few or many, or as a class when expanded; others skip it.

v_call: TRBV28
j_call: TRBJ2-5
d_call: TRBD1
clone_size: .
cdr3_aa: CASCRDRVLQQETQYF
cdr3_nt: TGTGCCAGCTGCCGGGACAGGGTATTGCAACAAGAGACCCAGTACTTC

v_call: TRBV3-1
j_call: TRBJ2-3
d_call: TRBD1
clone_size: few
cdr3_aa: CASSQVPNRGDTQYF
cdr3_nt: TGTGCCAGCAGCCAAGTTCCCAACAGGGGAGATACGCAGTATTTT

v_call: TRBV28
j_call: TRBJ2-7
d_call: .
clone_size: .
cdr3_aa: CATRRGGGYEQYF
cdr3_nt: TGTGCCACCCGAAGAGGAGGAGGCTACGAGCAGTACTTC

v_call: TRBV7-7
j_call: TRBJ2-5
d_call: .
clone_size: .
cdr3_aa: CASSGETSRQETQYF
cdr3_nt: TGTGCCAGCAGCGGAGAAACTAGCAGACAAGAGACCCAGTACTTC

v_call: TRBV7-3
j_call: TRBJ1-4
d_call: .
clone_size: .
cdr3_aa: CASSLGGANEKLFF
cdr3_nt: TGTGCCAGCAGCTTGGGCGGGGCTAATGAAAAACTGTTTTTT

v_call: TRBV6-1
j_call: TRBJ1-5
d_call: .
clone_size: few
cdr3_aa: CASSEGLSNQPQHF
cdr3_nt: TGTGCCAGCAGTGAAGGCCTATCCAATCAGCCCCAGCATTTT

v_call: TRBV5-1
j_call: TRBJ2-5
d_call: TRBD1
clone_size: .
cdr3_aa: CASSPDRDMETQYF
cdr3_nt: TGCGCCAGCAGTCCCGACAGGGATATGGAGACCCAGTACTTC

v_call: TRBV13
j_call: TRBJ1-4
d_call: .
clone_size: .
cdr3_aa: CASSRRSRYEKLFF
cdr3_nt: TGTGCCAGCAGCCGGAGGTCGCGTTATGAAAAACTGTTTTTT

v_call: TRBV12-3/TRBV12-4
j_call: TRBJ2-1
d_call: .
clone_size: .
cdr3_aa: CASSSGRDPHNEQFF
cdr3_nt: TGTGCCAGCAGTTCGGGGCGCGACCCGCACAATGAGCAGTTCTTC

v_call: TRBV11-3
j_call: TRBJ2-1
d_call: TRBD1
clone_size: few
cdr3_aa: CASSPGTENEQFF
cdr3_nt: TGTGCCAGCAGCCCCGGGACAGAGAATGAGCAGTTCTTC

v_call: TRBV3-1
j_call: TRBJ2-7
d_call: TRBD2
clone_size: few
cdr3_aa: CASSHAGLAGGLPYEQYF
cdr3_nt: TGTGCCAGCAGCCATGCTGGACTAGCGGGAGGGTTGCCCTACGAGCAGTACTTC

v_call: TRBV7-3
j_call: TRBJ2-1
d_call: TRBD2
clone_size: .
cdr3_aa: CASSSGGRFNEQFF
cdr3_nt: TGTGCCAGCAGCAGCGGGGGCCGCTTCAATGAGCAGTTCTTC

v_call: TRBV29-1
j_call: TRBJ1-1
d_call: .
clone_size: once
cdr3_aa: CSVELGAEAFF
cdr3_nt: TGCAGCGTCGAGTTAGGCGCTGAAGCTTTCTTT

v_call: TRBV20-1
j_call: TRBJ2-5
d_call: .
clone_size: .
cdr3_aa: CSATSRRGRTVETQYF
cdr3_nt: TGCAGTGCTACCTCACGCCGGGGACGGACGGTAGAGACCCAGTACTTC

v_call: TRBV7-2
j_call: TRBJ1-3
d_call: .
clone_size: .
cdr3_aa: CASSRASGNAIYF
cdr3_nt: TGTGCCAGCAGCCGGGCCTCTGGAAACGCCATATATTTT

v_call: TRBV12-3/TRBV12-4
j_call: TRBJ1-6
d_call: .
clone_size: few
cdr3_aa: CASSRTDLSLHF
cdr3_nt: TGTGCCAGCAGCAGGACGGATTTAAGCCTCCACTTT

v_call: TRBV7-2
j_call: TRBJ2-5
d_call: .
clone_size: .
cdr3_aa: CASSLVDGYQETQYF
cdr3_nt: TGTGCCAGCAGCTTAGTTGATGGATACCAAGAGACCCAGTACTTC

v_call: TRBV6-1
j_call: TRBJ2-6
d_call: TRBD1
clone_size: few
cdr3_aa: CASSPRDSTYSGANVLTF
cdr3_nt: TGTGCCAGCAGTCCGAGGGACAGCACTTATTCTGGGGCCAACGTCCTGACTTTC

v_call: TRBV12-3/TRBV12-4
j_call: TRBJ2-1
d_call: TRBD2
clone_size: few
cdr3_aa: CANLAGGRYGEQFF
cdr3_nt: TGTGCCAACCTAGCGGGGGGCCGTTATGGTGAGCAGTTCTTC

v_call: TRBV20-1
j_call: TRBJ2-7
d_call: .
clone_size: few
cdr3_aa: CSVSGTLSSYEQYF
cdr3_nt: TGCAGTGTCTCGGGGACTCTCAGCTCCTACGAGCAGTACTTC

v_call: TRBV29-1
j_call: TRBJ2-7
d_call: .
clone_size: few
cdr3_aa: CSVEYGYEQYF
cdr3_nt: TGCAGCGTTGAATACGGGTACGAGCAGTACTTC

v_call: TRBV6-2/TRBV6-3
j_call: TRBJ1-5
d_call: .
clone_size: few
cdr3_aa: CASSYSMGGGRSNQPQHF
cdr3_nt: TGTGCCAGCAGTTACTCGATGGGCGGGGGTCGGAGCAATCAGCCCCAGCATTTT

v_call: TRBV4-3
j_call: TRBJ2-1
d_call: TRBD2
clone_size: .
cdr3_aa: CASSQDKSGLVRDEQFF
cdr3_nt: TGCGCCAGCAGCCAAGATAAATCGGGACTAGTGAGGGACGAGCAGTTCTTC

v_call: TRBV5-1
j_call: TRBJ1-2
d_call: .
clone_size: .
cdr3_aa: CASSVGRENGYTF
cdr3_nt: TGCGCCAGCAGCGTGGGACGGGAGAATGGCTACACCTTC

v_call: TRBV4-1
j_call: TRBJ2-7
d_call: .
clone_size: once
cdr3_aa: CASSPLRGRGSYEQYF
cdr3_nt: TGCGCCAGCAGCCCCCTTAGGGGCAGGGGATCCTACGAGCAGTACTTC

v_call: TRBV28
j_call: TRBJ2-5
d_call: .
clone_size: .
cdr3_aa: CASSLVRSGGETQYF
cdr3_nt: TGTGCCAGCAGTTTAGTCCGAAGTGGAGGGGAGACCCAGTACTTC

v_call: TRBV30
j_call: TRBJ2-5
d_call: TRBD1
clone_size: .
cdr3_aa: CAWSVGSAGGLKTQYF
cdr3_nt: TGTGCCTGGAGTGTGGGGTCGGCAGGGGGCTTGAAGACCCAGTACTTC

v_call: TRBV19
j_call: TRBJ1-6
d_call: .
clone_size: once
cdr3_aa: CASSIRRGLSSYNSPLHF
cdr3_nt: TGTGCCAGTAGTATTCGTCGAGGTCTTAGCTCCTATAATTCACCCCTCCACTTT

v_call: TRBV4-2
j_call: TRBJ2-3
d_call: TRBD2
clone_size: .
cdr3_aa: CASSQTTSGYTRTDTQYF
cdr3_nt: TGTGCCAGCAGCCAAACGACTAGCGGGTACACCCGCACAGATACGCAGTATTTT

v_call: TRBV12-3/TRBV12-4
j_call: TRBJ2-4
d_call: TRBD1
clone_size: few
cdr3_aa: CASSFGGQINIQYF
cdr3_nt: TGTGCCAGCAGTTTTGGGGGACAGATAAACATTCAGTACTTC

v_call: TRBV29-1
j_call: TRBJ2-4
d_call: .
clone_size: .
cdr3_aa: CSVDFGAGKNIQYF
cdr3_nt: TGCAGCGTTGACTTCGGGGCAGGCAAAAACATTCAGTACTTC

v_call: TRBV3-1
j_call: TRBJ2-1
d_call: .
clone_size: .
cdr3_aa: CASSLQRTPYNEQFF
cdr3_nt: TGTGCCAGCAGCCTACAGCGGACTCCCTACAATGAGCAGTTCTTC

v_call: TRBV6-2/TRBV6-3
j_call: TRBJ2-5
d_call: .
clone_size: .
cdr3_aa: CASSLRERGETQYF
cdr3_nt: TGTGCCAGCAGTTTGCGGGAGAGGGGGGAGACCCAGTACTTC

v_call: TRBV6-6
j_call: TRBJ2-4
d_call: TRBD1
clone_size: .
cdr3_aa: CASSYPGRGAKNIQYF
cdr3_nt: TGTGCCAGCAGTTACCCAGGCAGGGGGGCCAAAAACATTCAGTACTTC

v_call: TRBV10-3
j_call: TRBJ2-5
d_call: TRBD1
clone_size: .
cdr3_aa: CAISDGQGGWSMETQYF
cdr3_nt: TGTGCCATCAGTGACGGACAGGGAGGTTGGTCTATGGAGACCCAGTACTTC

v_call: TRBV9
j_call: TRBJ2-1
d_call: .
clone_size: .
cdr3_aa: CASSVSGAENEQFF
cdr3_nt: TGTGCCAGCAGCGTTTCGGGGGCGGAAAATGAGCAGTTCTTC

v_call: TRBV6-4
j_call: TRBJ2-5
d_call: .
clone_size: .
cdr3_aa: CASSDSWGETQYF
cdr3_nt: TGTGCCAGCAGTGACTCATGGGGGGAGACCCAGTACTTC

v_call: TRBV7-8
j_call: TRBJ2-7
d_call: TRBD1
clone_size: .
cdr3_aa: CASSLDDRGQVSIYEQYF
cdr3_nt: TGTGCCAGCAGCTTAGACGACAGGGGACAGGTATCCATCTACGAGCAGTACTTC

v_call: TRBV10-3
j_call: TRBJ1-2
d_call: .
clone_size: few
cdr3_aa: CAIKDFGQLGYGYTF
cdr3_nt: TGTGCCATCAAGGATTTTGGACAGCTGGGGTATGGCTACACCTTC

v_call: TRBV21-1
j_call: TRBJ2-7
d_call: .
clone_size: .
cdr3_aa: CASSRNLGAGGIEIGYNEQYF
cdr3_nt: TGTGCCAGCAGCCGAAACCTGGGAGCAGGGGGAATTGAAATCGGTTACAATGAGCAGTACTTC

v_call: TRBV7-3
j_call: TRBJ2-3
d_call: TRBD2
clone_size: once
cdr3_aa: CASSAPSGASTDTQYF
cdr3_nt: TGTGCCAGCAGCGCCCCTAGCGGGGCTAGCACAGATACGCAGTATTTT